This entry concerns a single T cell receptor beta chain. This clonotype was recorded at least ten times. The antigen it recognizes is unknown. One base away there is no much larger clone; base qualities are not given. These data originate in a study of T-cell reconstitution after alpha-beta-depleted transplantation in children (dated by TCRdb to 2015 to 2016). Broadly, across the study: The study quantitatively tracked T-cell immune reconstitution after TCRalphabeta/CD19-depleted allogeneic hematopoietic cell transplantation in children using TCR repertoire profiling. Broader findings and caveats from the paper: In some patients, high TCRbeta diversity at day 60 was attributed to recipient T cells and intrathymic progenitors that had survived conditioning. Over the following months the frequencies of hyperexpanded clones went down, and after one year T-cell counts and TCRbeta diversity were mostly credited to newly produced T cells. The apparently early alphabetaT-cell count recovery about two months after transplant was reportedly dependent on only several hundred rapidly expanded clones derived from non-depleted graft cells.

Library prep was done by PCR. The reads were generated on an Illumina HiSeq 2500. To normalize quantification of the TCRbeta repertoire, the TCR libraries were built with molecular barcoding that relied on unique molecular identifiers. TCRdb reran the public reads through fastp at Q25 and MiXCR, keeping productive beta chains. Merged by CDR3 protein, the rows form single entries marked with the most common genes and DNA. The table for this sample lists roughly 280,000 distinct CDR3 sequences; roughly 11% of them were counted only once. About 25% of the sample belongs to the ten largest clones. This specimen's treatment or condition label, interpreted: allogeneic hematopoietic cell transplantation with graft depleted of TCRalphabeta T cells and CD19 B cells. The transplant recipients were children given TCRalphabeta/CD19-depleted allogeneic hematopoietic cell grafts. According to the germline V gene, CDR1 reads MDHEN and CDR2 reads SYDVKM. A distance of 12 bases separates the germline ends of V and J, which lose 5 bases and 11 bases respectively. The cysteine opens and the phenylalanine closes a CDR3 of 11 amino acids. Of the read, only the CDR3 DNA is kept; its 33 bases are in frame from base 1.

The sample was peripheral blood, taken 180 days after TCRalphabeta/CD19-depleted stem cell transplant. The receptor chain draws on TRBV28 and TRBJ1-1; tentative D gene TRBD1, with 6 bases matching. The receptor's source is a male patient between 2 and 10 years old who had a stem cell transplant for chronic granulomatous disease, so the T cells may come from the graft donor. The bases are TGTGCCAGCAGTGCAGGGGTGAATGCTTTCTTT. Its translation is CASSAGVNAFF.